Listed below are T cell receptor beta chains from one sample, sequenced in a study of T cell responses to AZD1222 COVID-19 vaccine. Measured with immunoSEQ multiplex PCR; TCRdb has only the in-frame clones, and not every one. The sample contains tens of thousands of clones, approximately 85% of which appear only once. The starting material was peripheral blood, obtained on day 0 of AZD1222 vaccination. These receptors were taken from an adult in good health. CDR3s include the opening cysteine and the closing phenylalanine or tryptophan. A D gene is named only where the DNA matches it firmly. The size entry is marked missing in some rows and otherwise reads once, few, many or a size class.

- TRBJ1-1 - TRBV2 CASSATFLDSLGDTEAFF TGTGCCAGCAGTGCGACTTTTTTGGACAGCCTAGGGGACACTGAAGCTTTCTTT
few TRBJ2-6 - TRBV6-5 CASSSSGLWGVLTF TGTGCCAGCAGTTCCTCAGGACTTTGGGGGGTCCTGACTTTC
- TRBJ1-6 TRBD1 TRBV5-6 CASSPRTGYNSPLHF TGTGCCAGCAGCCCTAGGACAGGCTATAATTCACCCCTCCACTTT
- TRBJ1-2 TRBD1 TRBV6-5 CASRKQGEGYGYTF TGTGCCAGCAGGAAACAGGGGGAGGGCTATGGCTACACCTTC
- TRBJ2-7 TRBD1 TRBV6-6 CASCLNGDRIFSYEQYF TGTGCCAGCTGTCTAAACGGGGACAGGATTTTCTCCTACGAGCAGTACTTC
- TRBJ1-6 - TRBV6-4 CASSDTVNSPLHF TGTGCCAGCAGTGACACAGTGAATTCACCCCTCCACTTT
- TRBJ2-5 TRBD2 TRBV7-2 CASSLNSGGAEGETQYF TGTGCCAGCAGCTTGAATAGCGGGGGGGCCGAGGGAGAGACCCAGTACTTC
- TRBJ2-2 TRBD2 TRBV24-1 CATSDPGTSGTGELFF TGTGCCACCAGTGACCCCGGGACTAGCGGCACCGGGGAGCTGTTTTTT
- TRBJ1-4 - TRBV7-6 CASSLVGGPMKKLFF TGTGCCAGCAGCTTAGTTGGGGGTCCCATGAAAAAACTGTTTTTT
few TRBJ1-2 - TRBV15 CATSRDVGEDYGYTF TGTGCCACCAGCAGAGATGTCGGGGAGGACTATGGCTACACCTTC
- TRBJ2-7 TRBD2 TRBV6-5 CASSSGLAVTGQYF TGTGCCAGCAGTTCGGGACTAGCGGTGACGGGGCAGTACTTC
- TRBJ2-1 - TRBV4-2 CASRSRGPYNEQFF TGTGCCAGCAGGAGTCGGGGGCCGTACAATGAGCAGTTCTTC
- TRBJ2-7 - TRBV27 CASRRTPSYDYEQYF TGTGCCAGCAGGAGGACACCATCCTATGACTACGAGCAGTACTTC
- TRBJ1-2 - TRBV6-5 CAAQKAGFYGYTF TGTGCCGCTCAAAAAGCAGGATTCTATGGCTACACCTTC
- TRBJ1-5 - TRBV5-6 CASSWGGRTDQPQHF TGTGCCAGCAGCTGGGGTGGGAGAACAGATCAGCCCCAGCATTTT
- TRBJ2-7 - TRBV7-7 CASSPEGAYEQYF TGTGCTAGCAGCCCGGAGGGTGCCTACGAGCAGTACTTC
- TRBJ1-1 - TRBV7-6 CASSLADSTEAFF TGTGCCAGCAGCTTAGCGGACAGTACTGAAGCTTTCTTT
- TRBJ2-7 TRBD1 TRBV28 CASSTTGGYEQYF TGTGCCAGCAGTACGACAGGGGGATACGAGCAGTACTTC
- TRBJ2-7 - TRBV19 CASGRTGYEQYF TGTGCCAGTGGAAGGACGGGCTACGAGCAGTACTTC
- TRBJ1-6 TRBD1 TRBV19 CASTLGQYNSPLHF TGTGCCAGTACCTTGGGACAGTATAATTCACCCCTCCACTTT
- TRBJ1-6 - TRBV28 CASSVGHTNSPLHF TGTGCCAGCTCTGTGGGACACACCAATTCACCCCTCCACTTT
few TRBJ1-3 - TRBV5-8 CASSLYGGSGNTIYF TGTGCCAGCAGCTTGTATGGGGGCTCTGGAAACACCATATATTTT
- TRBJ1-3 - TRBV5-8 CASSLGRDQIYSFGNTIYF TGTGCCAGCAGCTTGGGTCGGGACCAGATTTACAGTTTCGGAAACACCATATATTTT
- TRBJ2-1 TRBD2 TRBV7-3 CASSPRTSGAYNEQFF TGTGCCAGCAGCCCGCGGACTAGCGGGGCTTACAATGAGCAGTTCTTC
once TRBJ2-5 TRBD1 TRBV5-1 CASRRTGGTAGQETQYF TGCGCCAGCAGAAGGACAGGGGGCACTGCGGGCCAAGAGACCCAGTACTTC
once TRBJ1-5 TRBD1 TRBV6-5 CASSSRQGGNQPQHF TGTGCCAGCAGTTCCCGACAGGGAGGCAATCAGCCCCAGCATTTT
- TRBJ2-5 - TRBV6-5 CASSYVQGRETQYF TGTGCCAGCAGTTACGTGCAGGGGCGAGAGACCCAGTACTTC
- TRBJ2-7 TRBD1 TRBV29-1 CSVSQGAFYEQYF TGCAGCGTTTCACAGGGGGCGTTCTACGAGCAGTACTTC
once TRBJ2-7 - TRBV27 CASTSPNDYEQYF TGTGCCAGCACTTCCCCGAACGACTACGAGCAGTACTTC
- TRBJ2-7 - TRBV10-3 CAIRDEGGPYEQYF TGTGCCATCAGGGACGAGGGCGGGCCTTACGAGCAGTACTTC
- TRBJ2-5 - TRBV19 CASSITGQETQYF TGTGCCAGTAGTATCACAGGGCAAGAGACCCAGTACTTC
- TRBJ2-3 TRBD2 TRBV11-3 CASSLAGTSGSADTQYF TGTGCCAGCAGCTTAGCGGGGACTAGCGGGTCAGCAGATACGCAGTATTTT
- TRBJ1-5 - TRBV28 CASSLLAGLNQPQHF TGTGCCAGCAGTTTACTCGCAGGACTCAATCAGCCCCAGCATTTT
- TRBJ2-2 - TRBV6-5 CASSRGGDTGELFF TGTGCCAGCAGTCGTGGAGGGGACACCGGGGAGCTGTTTTTT
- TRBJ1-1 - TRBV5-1 CASSPGLWETEAFF TGCGCCAGCAGCCCAGGGCTATGGGAAACTGAAGCTTTCTTT
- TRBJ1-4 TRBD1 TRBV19 CASSIPVGQATNEKLFF TGTGCCAGTAGTATCCCCGTGGGACAGGCAACTAATGAAAAACTGTTTTTT
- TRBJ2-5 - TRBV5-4 CASSLVSGKTQYF TGTGCCAGCAGCTTAGTCTCCGGAAAGACCCAGTACTTC
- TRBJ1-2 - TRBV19 CASSNANSDYGYTF TGTGCCAGTAGTAACGCAAACAGCGACTATGGCTACACCTTC
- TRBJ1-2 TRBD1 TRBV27 CASSYLQGARGYTF TGTGCCAGCAGTTACCTACAGGGGGCGCGTGGCTACACCTTC
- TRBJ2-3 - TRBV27 CASSLSGSTDTQYF TGTGCCAGCAGTTTGTCAGGAAGCACAGATACGCAGTATTTT
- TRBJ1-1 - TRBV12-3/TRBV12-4 CASSLVGRTEAFF TGTGCCAGCAGTTTAGTGGGACGGACTGAAGCTTTCTTT
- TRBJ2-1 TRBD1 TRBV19 CASTPGQLYNEQFF TGTGCCAGTACCCCGGGACAGCTGTACAATGAGCAGTTCTTC
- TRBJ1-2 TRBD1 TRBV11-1 CASSFRDRKNTYGYTF TGTGCCAGCAGCTTCCGGGACAGGAAAAACACTTATGGCTACACCTTC
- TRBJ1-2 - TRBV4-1 CASSQEGRLIYGYTF TGCGCCAGCAGCCAAGAAGGAAGGCTGATCTATGGCTACACCTTC
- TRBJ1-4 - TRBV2 CASRGLGVNEKLFF TGTGCCAGCAGGGGACTAGGCGTAAATGAAAAACTGTTTTTT
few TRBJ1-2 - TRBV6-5 CASSYDRIYGYTF TGTGCCAGCAGTTACGACAGGATCTATGGCTACACCTTC